These T cell receptor beta chains were read from a single sample in a study of beta chain features in type 1 diabetes. The table came from immunoSEQ multiplex PCR; TCRdb's copy has only in-frame clones and leaves some out. The sample lists 300,000 to 350,000 clones, under 8.5% seen once, with approximately 0.47% in the top ten. Sequencing was performed on central memory CD4+ T cells from blood. The source is a woman younger than 30 in good health. The CDR3 runs from the conserved cysteine through the conserved F or W. The D gene is left open where the match is weak. Size tells how often a clone was seen (once, few, many) or the class of an expanded clone, and some rows leave it out.

J gene: TRBJ1-2; clone size: .; V gene: TRBV6-1; D gene: .; CDR3 DNA: TGTGCCAGCAGTGAAACTCTCCGGGTCAAGAACTATGGCTACACCTTC; CDR3 protein: CASSETLRVKNYGYTF
J gene: TRBJ1-2; clone size: few; V gene: TRBV28; D gene: .; CDR3 DNA: TGTGCCAGCAGTTTTGCCGGAGCATGGAACTATGGCTACACCTTC; CDR3 protein: CASSFAGAWNYGYTF
J gene: TRBJ2-6; clone size: .; V gene: TRBV27; D gene: .; CDR3 DNA: TGTGCCAGCAGTTCTCACAGGAGCTCTGGGGCCAACGTCCTGACTTTC; CDR3 protein: CASSSHRSSGANVLTF
J gene: TRBJ2-7; clone size: .; V gene: TRBV5-4; D gene: TRBD1; CDR3 DNA: TGTGCCAGCAGCTTGGGAGGGACAGGACTCGAGCAGTACTTC; CDR3 protein: CASSLGGTGLEQYF
J gene: TRBJ2-7; clone size: .; V gene: TRBV5-6; D gene: TRBD1; CDR3 DNA: TGTGCCAGCAGCTCGAGACAGGGGTCGGACTACGAGCAGTACTTC; CDR3 protein: CASSSRQGSDYEQYF
J gene: TRBJ2-1; clone size: .; V gene: TRBV7-9; D gene: TRBD1; CDR3 DNA: TGTGCCAGCAGCTCTCCCGGACAGGGTTCCTTAGCGCAGTTCTTC; CDR3 protein: CASSSPGQGSLAQFF
J gene: TRBJ2-4; clone size: few; V gene: TRBV19; D gene: .; CDR3 DNA: TGTGCCAGTGGATTGGACAACTCGAATCCCAAAAACATTCAGTACTTC; CDR3 protein: CASGLDNSNPKNIQYF
J gene: TRBJ2-3; clone size: few; V gene: TRBV27; D gene: TRBD2; CDR3 DNA: TGTGCCAGCAGAAGCCACCCCCTAGCGGGACGATCCACAGATACGCAGTATTTT; CDR3 protein: CASRSHPLAGRSTDTQYF
J gene: TRBJ2-5; clone size: .; V gene: TRBV18; D gene: .; CDR3 DNA: TGTGCCAGCTCCCAAACGACGGGACAAGAGACCCAGTACTTC; CDR3 protein: CASSQTTGQETQYF
J gene: TRBJ2-5; clone size: few; V gene: TRBV28; D gene: .; CDR3 DNA: TGTGCCAGCAGTACCTCCCTGGGGGGCTTCGAGACCCAGTACTTC; CDR3 protein: CASSTSLGGFETQYF
J gene: TRBJ2-5; clone size: .; V gene: TRBV28; D gene: .; CDR3 DNA: TGTGCCAGCAGGGACAGCTTGGGGGAGACCCAGTACTTC; CDR3 protein: CASRDSLGETQYF
J gene: TRBJ2-1; clone size: .; V gene: TRBV10-3; D gene: .; CDR3 DNA: TGTGCCACCCTGGGGGGGACAGGTAAAGGGCGCTCCTACAATGAGCAGTTCTTC; CDR3 protein: CATLGGTGKGRSYNEQFF
J gene: TRBJ2-3; clone size: .; V gene: TRBV4-3; D gene: .; CDR3 DNA: TGCGCCAGCAGCCAAGATGTGTTTCGGGGGGCCCCAGATACGCAGTATTTT; CDR3 protein: CASSQDVFRGAPDTQYF
J gene: TRBJ2-1; clone size: few; V gene: TRBV25-1; D gene: TRBD2; CDR3 DNA: TGTGCCAGCAGTGCCCCTAGCGGGAGGGCCAAGGACAATGAGCAGTTCTTC; CDR3 protein: CASSAPSGRAKDNEQFF
J gene: TRBJ1-1; clone size: .; V gene: TRBV4-1; D gene: .; CDR3 DNA: TGCGCCAGCAGCCAAGAAGTCTTTTCTGCGGAGAAACTAAACACTGAAGCTTTCTTT; CDR3 protein: CASSQEVFSAEKLNTEAFF
J gene: TRBJ1-4; clone size: .; V gene: TRBV7-6; D gene: .; CDR3 DNA: TGTGCCAGCAGCTTAGTGGCAGGGTTGAGTGAAAAACTGTTTTTT; CDR3 protein: CASSLVAGLSEKLFF
J gene: TRBJ2-2; clone size: few; V gene: TRBV7-2; D gene: TRBD2; CDR3 DNA: TGTGCCAGCAGCTGGACTAGCGGGACGAAGGTCGAGCTGTTTTTT; CDR3 protein: CASSWTSGTKVELFF
J gene: TRBJ1-3; clone size: few; V gene: TRBV4-2; D gene: .; CDR3 DNA: TGTGCCAGCAGCCGCCGGATCCAGGGTGGCTCGTCAGGAAACACCATATATTTT; CDR3 protein: CASSRRIQGGSSGNTIYF
J gene: TRBJ1-1; clone size: few; V gene: TRBV7-2; D gene: .; CDR3 DNA: TGTGCCAGCAGCCGCCGGGAGACGAACACTGAAGCTTTCTTT; CDR3 protein: CASSRRETNTEAFF
J gene: TRBJ1-1; clone size: many; V gene: TRBV7-9; D gene: .; CDR3 DNA: TGTGCCAGCAGCCCGCGGAGAGGGAAAAAGGACACTGAAGCTTTCTTT; CDR3 protein: CASSPRRGKKDTEAFF
J gene: TRBJ2-3; clone size: .; V gene: TRBV6-6; D gene: TRBD2; CDR3 DNA: TGTGCCAGCAGAAGCACTAGCGGAGTTAACACAGATACGCAGTATTTT; CDR3 protein: CASRSTSGVNTDTQYF
J gene: TRBJ2-5; clone size: few; V gene: TRBV4-1; D gene: .; CDR3 DNA: TGCGCCAGCAGCCAAGTGGGACTGCAACAAGAGACCCAGTACTTC; CDR3 protein: CASSQVGLQQETQYF
J gene: TRBJ2-7; clone size: few; V gene: TRBV5-1; D gene: .; CDR3 DNA: TGCGCCAGCAGCCCGCGGGTTTCGGTCCTCGAGCAGTACTTC; CDR3 protein: CASSPRVSVLEQYF
J gene: TRBJ2-4; clone size: .; V gene: TRBV7-2; D gene: .; CDR3 DNA: TGTGCCAGCAGCTTAGAATCACGGGGTAAAGGAAACATTCAGTACTTC; CDR3 protein: CASSLESRGKGNIQYF
J gene: TRBJ1-5; clone size: .; V gene: TRBV11-1; D gene: .; CDR3 DNA: TGTGCCAGCAGCTTAGAAGAGAATCAGCCCCAGCATTTT; CDR3 protein: CASSLEENQPQHF
J gene: TRBJ1-3; clone size: many; V gene: TRBV5-6; D gene: .; CDR3 DNA: TGTGCCAGCAGCTTGGAGGGGTTGGGAAACACCATATATTTT; CDR3 protein: CASSLEGLGNTIYF
J gene: TRBJ2-1; clone size: .; V gene: TRBV15; D gene: .; CDR3 DNA: TGTGCCACCAGCAGAGCCGGGTCTAGCGCCTACAATGAGCAGTTCTTC; CDR3 protein: CATSRAGSSAYNEQFF
J gene: TRBJ2-1; clone size: few; V gene: TRBV11-3; D gene: .; CDR3 DNA: TGTGCCAGCAGCTTAGATGGGACCGGGCTCCAAGCTGAGCAGTTCTTC; CDR3 protein: CASSLDGTGLQAEQFF
J gene: TRBJ1-4; clone size: .; V gene: TRBV28; D gene: TRBD1; CDR3 DNA: TGTGCCAGCAGTTTGGGACAGGGGGTTGGGGAAAAACTGTTTTTT; CDR3 protein: CASSLGQGVGEKLFF
J gene: TRBJ2-7; clone size: few; V gene: TRBV5-6; D gene: .; CDR3 DNA: TGTGCCAGCAGCTTGTTGGTCCAGGGGTTCTACGAGCAGTACTTC; CDR3 protein: CASSLLVQGFYEQYF
J gene: TRBJ1-1; clone size: few; V gene: TRBV6-5; D gene: .; CDR3 DNA: TGTGCCAGTAATGTCGCGGGTGAGACTGAAGCTTTCTTT; CDR3 protein: CASNVAGETEAFF